The rows below give T cell receptor beta chains drawn from one sample of a study of molecular identifiers for immune sequencing clone quantification. TCRdb analysed the PCR reads with MiXCR anew, one entry per CDR3 protein. The table records about 510,000 distinct CDR3 sequences, 20% to 25% of them present only once. Sequencing was performed on naive CD8+ T cells from blood, with Jurkat cell RNA spiked in. Receptor source: a human donor in good health. Some libraries in this study had Jurkat cell RNA spiked in. CDR3s include the opening cysteine and the closing phenylalanine or tryptophan. The D gene is left open where the match is weak. Size tells how often a clone was seen (once, few, many) or the class of an expanded clone, and some rows leave it out.

clone size,J gene,D gene,V gene,CDR3 protein,CDR3 DNA
many,TRBJ1-1,TRBD1,TRBV4-1,CASSQVPGGVLGTEAFF,TGCGCCAGCAGCCAAGTTCCAGGGGGCGTTTTAGGGACTGAAGCTTTCTTT
many,TRBJ2-5,TRBD2,TRBV29-1,CSVEPRLAGIQETQYF,TGCAGCGTTGAACCGCGACTAGCGGGGATCCAAGAGACCCAGTACTTC
few,TRBJ2-1,.,TRBV4-1,CASSQDAGLTYNEQFF,TGCGCCAGCAGCCAAGATGCGGGACTCACCTACAATGAGCAGTTCTTC
.,TRBJ1-6,.,TRBV16,CASSHEGPGSPLHF,TGTGCCAGCAGCCATGAGGGACCTGGCTCACCCCTCCACTTT
many,TRBJ2-1,TRBD1,TRBV29-1,CSVPLPGDRASYNEQFF,TGCAGCGTTCCCCTCCCCGGAGACAGGGCCTCCTACAATGAGCAGTTCTTC
many,TRBJ1-3,.,TRBV7-9,CASSGPFGRGDGNTIYF,TGTGCCAGCAGCGGGCCGTTTGGCAGGGGCGATGGAAACACCATATATTTT
.,TRBJ2-1,.,TRBV5-1,CASSPGRRIAYNEQSF,TGCGCCAGCAGCCCGGGACGAAGGATTGCCTACAATGAGCAGTCCTTC
many,TRBJ2-3,.,TRBV5-1,CASSLGTYTQYF,TGCGCCAGCAGCTTGGGAACATATACGCAGTATTTT
.,TRBJ2-3,TRBD2,TRBV30,CAWSVVGGARDTQYF,TGTGCCTGGAGTGTCGTCGGGGGGGCGCGGGATACGCAGTATTTT
few,TRBJ1-1,.,TRBV29-1,CSAWPREAEAFF,TGCAGCGCGTGGCCAAGAGAGGCTGAAGCTTTCTTT
many,TRBJ1-5,.,TRBV29-1,CSVAARGNQPQHF,TGCAGCGTCGCCGCTCGGGGCAATCAGCCCCAGCATTTT
.,TRBJ1-1,.,TRBV6-5,CASRPRRVIEAFF,TGTGCCAGCAGACCCAGGCGGGTCATTGAAGCTTTCTTT
many,TRBJ2-7,.,TRBV27,CASSERGFSYEQYF,TGTGCCAGCAGCGAGAGAGGATTCTCCTACGAGCAGTACTTC
many,TRBJ2-7,.,TRBV4-3,CASSQDIGFLTEQYF,TGCGCCAGCAGCCAAGATATCGGGTTTCTCACGGAGCAGTACTTC
.,TRBJ2-1,.,TRBV9,CASALAGGFDEQFF,TGTGCCAGCGCCCTCGCGGGCGGGTTCGATGAGCAGTTCTTC